One sample yielded the 10 T cell receptor beta chains listed below, sequenced in a study of vaccination effects on CD4 cells after COVID-19. Antigen-specific CD4+ T cells were expanded with viral peptide pools in the ViraFEST assay before sequencing. Upon completion of more than 9 days in culture, CD4+ T cells were isolated. The vaccine recipients had no prior SARS-CoV-2 infection, with negative nucleocapsid antibodies. Using immunoSEQ multiplex PCR, the repertoire was profiled, and TCRdb retains in-frame clones only, with some absent. The table lists more than 35,000 clones, around 66% of them singletons, with about 15% in the top ten. The antigens for these receptors are not known. Sequencing was performed on CD4+ T cells from PBMCs cultured with HCoV-OC43 spike peptides, taken before COVID-19 vaccination. Documented subset: HCoV-OC43 spike overlapping peptide pool stimulation. Receptor source: a human donor who received a COVID-19 vaccine.

CDR3 coding DNA: TGTGCCAGCAGCTTTGGGAGGGACAGGGCCTACACCTTC. This sequence encodes CASSFGRDRAYTF. The chain carries TRBV7-8 and TRBJ1-2; 9 nucleotides agree with TRBD1. Losses at the gene ends were 3 bases for V and 10 bases for J; bases not matched to a gene: 6. The germline gives CDR1 SGHVS, CDR2 FQNEAQ. The CDR3 loop spans 13 amino acids.

This chain joins TRBV7-2 and TRBJ1-1; no firm D call. This CDR3 region has 15 residues. V lost 1 base and J lost 4, with 13 bases in between. From germline, CDR1 is SGHTA and CDR2 FQGNSA. This CDR3 is CASSLVRARGTEAFF. For the CDR3, the DNA is TGTGCCAGCAGCTTAGTTAGGGCACGGGGCACTGAAGCTTTCTTT.

The V gene is TRBV7-9, the J gene TRBJ1-3, with D possibly being TRBD1 (6 bases). V lost 2 bases, J lost 8 bases, and 16 bases lay in between. This CDR3 contains 15 residues. Germline V gene sequence: CDR1 SEHNR, CDR2 FQNEAQ (reference sequence). CDR3 nucleotide sequence: TGTGCCAGCAGCTTAATGGGGGGCAGCCTTGACACCATATATTTT. Protein: CASSLMGGSLDTIYF.

In this sample, this clone turned up once. This rearrangement joins TRBV5-1 to TRBJ2-1, with D perhaps TRBD2 (5 bases). Germline CDR1 is SGHRS and CDR2 is YFSETQ. The V and J ends lost 7 bases and 4 bases respectively, with 21 bases between them. CDR3 length: 16 amino acids. CDR3 sequence reads: CASAKQAVAKYNEQFF. DNA for the CDR3: TGCGCCAGCGCTAAACAAGCGGTAGCGAAATACAATGAGCAGTTCTTC.

This clone is termed large. This chain connects TRBV18 to TRBJ1-6, with a possible D match to TRBD1 (5 bases). Germline CDR1 KGHSH, CDR2 LQKENI. Trimming removed 6 bases from V and 10 bases from J, with 19 bases in between. The CDR3 extends over 15 amino acids. This CDR3 is CASSAQGGDLSPLHF. The CDR3 region has the DNA TGTGCCAGCTCCGCCCAGGGAGGCGATTTATCACCCCTCCACTTT.

This chain joins TRBV27 and TRBJ2-5; the match to TRBD2 covers 9 bases. V trimming: 2 bases; J trimming: 5 bases; junction bases outside the gene matches: 3. Germline CDR1 reads MNHEY; CDR2 reads SMNVEV (reference sequence). This CDR3 has 14 residues. In DNA, the CDR3 is TGTGCCAGCAGTTTACTAGCGGGGAGGGAGACCCAGTACTTC. It yields the protein CASSLLAGRETQYF.

The J gene is TRBJ2-5, the V gene TRBV19; 10 nucleotides agree with TRBD2. CDR1 and CDR2 (germline): LNHDA, SQIVND (reference sequence). The CDR3 length is 13 residues. V was pared by 7 bases and J by 5 bases, with 4 bases of the junction left unmatched. For the CDR3, the DNA is TGTGCCAGTAAGCAAGCGGGAGGGGAGACCCAGTACTTC. Residues: CASKQAGGETQYF.

This sequence joins TRBV12-3 or TRBV12-4 and TRBJ2-7; tentatively, D is TRBD2 (5 bases). V shed 2 bases and J shed 4 bases, with 6 bases lying between them. The CDR3 consists of 12 residues. CDR3 sequence reads: CASSLRGYEQYF. DNA of the CDR3: TGTGCCAGCAGTTTACGCGGGTACGAGCAGTACTTC.

The table lists this clone with a count of one. The gene calls are TRBV18 and TRBJ1-4; D may be TRBD1 (5 bases). The CDR3 loop spans 14 amino acids. V lost 2 bases and J 8 bases, leaving 12 bases between the germline ends. Germline CDR1 is KGHSH and CDR2 is LQKENI. The CDR3 sequence is CASSPMIREEKLFF. The DNA of the CDR3 is TGTGCCAGCTCACCAATGATCAGGGAAGAAAAACTGTTTTTT.

V is TRBV9 and J is TRBJ2-6; unclear D gene. Trimming removed 0 bases from V and 0 bases from J, with 10 bases in between. From germline, CDR1 is SGDLS and CDR2 YYNGEE. This CDR3 comprises 17 residues. CDR3 in DNA: TGTGCCAGCAGCGTAGCCAGTATCAGCTCTGGGGCCAACGTCCTGACTTTC. Translation: CASSVASISSGANVLTF.